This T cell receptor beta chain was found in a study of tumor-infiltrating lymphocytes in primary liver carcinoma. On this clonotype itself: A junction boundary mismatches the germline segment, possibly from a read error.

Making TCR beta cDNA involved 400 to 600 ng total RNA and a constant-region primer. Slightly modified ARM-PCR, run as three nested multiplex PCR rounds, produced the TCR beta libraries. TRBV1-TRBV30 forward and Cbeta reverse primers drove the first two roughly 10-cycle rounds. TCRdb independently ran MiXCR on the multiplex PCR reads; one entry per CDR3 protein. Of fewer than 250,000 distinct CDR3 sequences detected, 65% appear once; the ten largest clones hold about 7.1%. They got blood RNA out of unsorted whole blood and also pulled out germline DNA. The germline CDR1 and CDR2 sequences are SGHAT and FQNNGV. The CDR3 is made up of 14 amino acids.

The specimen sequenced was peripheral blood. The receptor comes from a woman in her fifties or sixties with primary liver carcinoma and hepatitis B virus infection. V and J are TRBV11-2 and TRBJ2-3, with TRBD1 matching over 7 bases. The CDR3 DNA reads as TGCGCCAGCAGCTTCACAGGGGCCACAGATATGCAGTATTTT. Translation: CASSFTGATDMQYF.